This T cell receptor beta chain is drawn from a study of blood T cell repertoires in COVID-19. Study as a whole: Acute and convalescent COVID-19 samples came from the United States, Italy and Spain. The analysed material was cDNA or gDNA that came from T cells, B-cell-depleted T cells, or PBMCs.

The V and J ends lost 4 bases and 10 bases, in that order; junction bases with no gene match: 2. In germline, CDR1 is MNHEY, CDR2 SVGEGT. The CDR3 runs to 12 residues. Per the original data handling: Estimation of nucleated cell counts was performed using reference gene primer amplification. Data came from immunoSEQ multiplex PCR; TCRdb stores just in-frame clones and leaves some out. That table is the source of V, J and clone size, and D and trimming were worked out from the DNA. Among about 91,000 clones listed, 70% to 90% were seen once. Source material: peripheral blood. This TCR derives from a woman older than 75 with active COVID-19. The chain uses TRBV6-2 or TRBV6-3 and TRBJ2-3, with 10 bases lining up with TRBD2. The CDR3 coding sequence is TGTGCCAGCAGTTCACTAGCGGGATCGCAGTATTTT. The encoded protein is CASSSLAGSQYF.